This T cell receptor beta chain was captured by sequencing in a study of post-analysis software for immune sequencing data. Study-wide context: In terms of disease course, relapsing-remitting, secondary progressive and progressive-relapsing multiple sclerosis were included. Study results and caveats: Versus controls, multiple sclerosis patients showed significantly lower diversity (normalized Chao1).

Of note for this clonotype: Its matching antigen is unknown.

Unique molecular identifiers had been added to the TCR beta cDNA libraries. TCRdb ran MiXCR on the PCR reads and lists one entry per CDR3 protein. The sample carries 800,000 to 950,000 distinct CDR3 sequences, 53% recorded once. The source material was blood. The sequence came from a girl aged 5 to 17 with multiple sclerosis.

The CDR3 DNA is TGTGCCAGCAGTCCATCCGGCAAAGATACGCAGTATTTT. The encoded protein is CASSPSGKDTQYF. The chain couples TRBV6-6 to TRBJ2-3; D remains unclear. This CDR3 contains 13 residues. V dropped 5 bases and J dropped 5 bases, with 11 bases sitting between them. Germline V lookup: CDR1 MNHNY, CDR2 SVGAGI (reference sequence).